The clone carrying this TCR beta chain was observed many times. Its antigen is still unknown. The data belong to a study of blood T cells in healthy people across ages. Study outcomes and limitations: In long-lived donors, naive CD4+ cell counts and diversity exceeded those of aged donors. Significant beta diversity loss was already apparent by age approximately 38, declining roughly linearly.

The CDR3 contains 15 residues. CDR1 is SNHLY, CDR2 FYNNEI, per germline. Unmatched junction bases numbered 6, after V lost 5 bases and J lost 7 bases. Through a sample-barcoded 5' primer and a J-beta primer mix, a second PCR was run for roughly 7 to 12 cycles. Each CDR3 protein gets one entry after TCRdb re-called the 5' RACE reads with MiXCR. Among about 650,000 distinct CDR3 sequences listed, roughly 32% were seen once. The chain couples TRBV2 to TRBJ2-1, with 12 nucleotides matching TRBD2. The receptor comes from a woman at least 80 years old in good health. Material: blood. The CDR3 reads CASSPSSGGANEQFF. The DNA for the CDR3 is TGTGCCAGCAGTCCCTCTAGCGGGGGGGCGAATGAGCAGTTCTTC.